This TCR beta chain comes out of a study of blood T cell repertoires in COVID-19 (dated by TCRdb to between 2020 and 2021). Turning to the overall study: Collaborator samples came from the United States, Italy and Spain and covered acute and convalescent phases of COVID-19. The material from the prospective study consisted of cDNA or gDNA derived from T cells, B-cell-depleted T cells, or PBMCs. Deeply sampled blood TCRbeta repertoires from subjects exposed to, actively infected with, or recovered from COVID-19 were included in the dataset. The repertoires were made available in a free public database intended to serve as a resource for research on the immune response to SARS-CoV-2. The samples were drawn from two sources: the first 160 participants of the ongoing ImmuneRACE study, and 950 to 1,500 subjects contributed by 6 global collaborators. Nearly every sample came with metadata listing a de-identified subject ID, COVID-19 status, age in years and sex. HLA class I and class II types, where available, came from metadata supplied by the sample provider rather than from assay-based typing.

Collaborating institutions collected whole blood in K2EDTA tubes following their own protocols. For TCRbeta analysis, collaborators shipped samples in one of three forms: frozen whole blood, isolated PBMCs, or DNA extracted from either of those sample types. The germline V end is reduced by 5 bases and the J end by 5 bases; junction bases left unmatched: 8. For CDR1 and CDR2, the germline V gene lists SGHNT and YENEEA. From cysteine to phenylalanine, the CDR3 is 14 amino acids long. Only CDR3 DNA remains: 42 bases, in frame from the first base. On this clone itself: Its specific antigen is unknown. No quality values exist for individual bases; no much larger clone is one base distant.

The immunoSEQ Assay, a bias-controlled multiplex PCR, was used to amplify TCRbeta CDR3 regions from genomic DNA. In the source study's methods: The number of nucleated cells in each sample was estimated from the amplification of reference gene primers within the assay. To quantify the absolute abundance of each unique TCRbeta CDR3 rearrangement, sequence reads were collapsed and filtered. Productive Simpson clonality was computed per sample as the square root of Simpson's diversity index over productive rearrangements. Held by TCRdb, this immuneACCESS table contains in-frame sequences only and omits some clones. Under half of the omission traces to an unresolved V gene where checked; the cause of the rest is unknown. The DNA was the basis for D and trimming; V, J and clone size are from that table. In all, the sample holds tens of thousands of clones, and approximately 96% of those were seen once. The ten biggest clones cover about 3.9% of the sample.

General findings and caveats noted by the study authors: Clinical and demographic metadata were provided uncurated, with the amount varying by source and participant.

Sequenced material: peripheral blood. The sequence joins TRBV11-3 to TRBJ2-5; 7 central nucleotides agree with TRBD1. The clonotype was recovered from a human donor with active COVID-19. The donor label of this sample is uncertain. CDR3 sequence: CASSPGQAIETQYF. DNA sequence: TGTGCCAGCAGCCCCGGACAGGCCATCGAGACCCAGTACTTC.